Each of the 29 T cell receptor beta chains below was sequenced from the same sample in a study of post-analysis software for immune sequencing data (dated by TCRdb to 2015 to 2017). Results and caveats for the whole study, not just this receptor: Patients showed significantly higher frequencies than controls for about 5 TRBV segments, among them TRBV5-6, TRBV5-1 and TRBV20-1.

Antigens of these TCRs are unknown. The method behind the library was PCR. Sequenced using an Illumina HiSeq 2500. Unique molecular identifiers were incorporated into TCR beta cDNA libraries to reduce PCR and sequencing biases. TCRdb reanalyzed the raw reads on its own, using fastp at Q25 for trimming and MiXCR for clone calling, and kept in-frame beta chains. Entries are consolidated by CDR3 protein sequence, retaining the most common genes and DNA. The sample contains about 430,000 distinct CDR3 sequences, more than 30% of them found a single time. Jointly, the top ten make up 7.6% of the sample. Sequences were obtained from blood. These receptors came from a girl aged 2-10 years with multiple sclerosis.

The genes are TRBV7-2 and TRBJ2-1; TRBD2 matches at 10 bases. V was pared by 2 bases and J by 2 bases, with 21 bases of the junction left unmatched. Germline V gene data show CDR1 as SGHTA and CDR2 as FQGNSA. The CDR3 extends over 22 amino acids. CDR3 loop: CASSLTRSLAGFTELPYNEQFF. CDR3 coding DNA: TGTGCCAGCAGCTTAACGAGGTCACTAGCGGGATTTACCGAGCTCCCCTACAATGAGCAGTTCTTC.

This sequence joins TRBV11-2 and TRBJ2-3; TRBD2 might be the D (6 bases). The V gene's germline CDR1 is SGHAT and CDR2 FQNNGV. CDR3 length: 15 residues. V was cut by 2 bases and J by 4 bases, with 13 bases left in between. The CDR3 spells CASSLQPGAPDTQYF. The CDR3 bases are TGTGCCAGCAGCTTACAGCCGGGAGCCCCAGATACGCAGTATTTT.

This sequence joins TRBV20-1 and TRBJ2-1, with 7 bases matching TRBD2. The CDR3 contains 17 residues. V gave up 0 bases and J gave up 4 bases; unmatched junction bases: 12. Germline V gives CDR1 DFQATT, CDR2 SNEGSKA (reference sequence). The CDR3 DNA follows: TGCAGTGCTAGAGATTGGAGTAGCGGGTATGCTTACAATGAGCAGTTCTTC. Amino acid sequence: CSARDWSSGYAYNEQFF.

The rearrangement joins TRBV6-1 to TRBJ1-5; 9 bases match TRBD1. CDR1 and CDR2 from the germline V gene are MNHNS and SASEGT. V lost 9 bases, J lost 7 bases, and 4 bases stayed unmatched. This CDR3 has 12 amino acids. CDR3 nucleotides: TGTGCCAGTGGACAGGGGATCCAGCCCCAGCATTTT. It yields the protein CASGQGIQPQHF.

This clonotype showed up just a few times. The CDR3 loop is CAIKPTGSGNSPLHF. The CDR3 DNA is TGTGCCATCAAACCTACAGGTTCAGGGAATTCACCCCTCCACTTT. This chain joins TRBV10-3 and TRBJ1-6; tentatively, D is TRBD1 (5 bases). V was cut by 7 bases and J by 7 bases, with 17 bases left in between. This CDR3 spans 15 amino acids. Germline assignment: CDR1 ENHRY and CDR2 SYGVKD.

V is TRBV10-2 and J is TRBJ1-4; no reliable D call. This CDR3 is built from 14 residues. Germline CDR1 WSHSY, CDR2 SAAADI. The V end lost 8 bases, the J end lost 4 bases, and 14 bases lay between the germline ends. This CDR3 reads CASRLAANNEKLFF. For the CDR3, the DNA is TGCGCCAGCCGGTTGGCAGCTAATAATGAAAAACTGTTTTTT.

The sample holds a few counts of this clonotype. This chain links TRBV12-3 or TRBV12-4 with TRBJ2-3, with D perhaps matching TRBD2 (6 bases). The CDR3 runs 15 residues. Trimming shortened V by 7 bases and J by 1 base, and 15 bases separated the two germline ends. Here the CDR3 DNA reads TGTGCCAGCATCACGGGAGCGGACGGCACAGATACGCAGTATTTT. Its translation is CASITGADGTDTQYF.

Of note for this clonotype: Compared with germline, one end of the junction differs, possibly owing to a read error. The CDR3 is CAGSPSEGSSGYGYTF. CDR3 sequence (DNA): TGCGCCGGCAGCCCCTCAGAGGGATCTTCGGGCTATGGCTACACCTTC. The chain is built from TRBV4-1 and TRBJ1-2; no firm D call. The germline V gene has CDR1 MGHRA and CDR2 YSYEKL. The CDR3 has 16 residues.

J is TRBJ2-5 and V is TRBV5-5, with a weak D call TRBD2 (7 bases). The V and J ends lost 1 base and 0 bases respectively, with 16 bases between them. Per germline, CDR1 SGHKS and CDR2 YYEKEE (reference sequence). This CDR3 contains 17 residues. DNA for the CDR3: TGTGCCAGCAGCTTGCTCGGGCGGGGGCCCTACCAAGAGACCCAGTACTTC. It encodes CASSLLGRGPYQETQYF. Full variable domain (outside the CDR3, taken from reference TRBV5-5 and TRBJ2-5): DAGVTQSPTHLIKTRGQQVTLRCSPISGHKSVSWYQQVLGQGPQFIFQYYEKEERGRGNFPDRFSARQFPNYSSELNVNALLLGDSALYLCASSLLGRGPYQETQYFGPGTRLLVL.

The CDR3: CASRGTRTSKETQYF. The CDR3 DNA reads as TGTGCCAGCAGGGGTACGCGGACTAGCAAGGAGACCCAGTACTTC. The chain couples TRBV3-1 to TRBJ2-5; TRBD2 matches 8 bases. The CDR3 has 15 residues. The V segment lost 6 bases and the J segment 5 bases; nucleotides outside the gene matches: 11. Germline V gene data show CDR1 as LGHDT and CDR2 as YNNKEL (reference sequence).

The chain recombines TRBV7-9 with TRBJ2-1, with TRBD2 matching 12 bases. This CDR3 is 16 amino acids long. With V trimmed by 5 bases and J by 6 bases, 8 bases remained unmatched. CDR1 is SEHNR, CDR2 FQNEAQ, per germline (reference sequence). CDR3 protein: CASSPPRTSGANEQFF. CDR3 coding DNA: TGTGCCAGCAGCCCCCCCCGGACTAGCGGGGCCAATGAGCAGTTCTTC.

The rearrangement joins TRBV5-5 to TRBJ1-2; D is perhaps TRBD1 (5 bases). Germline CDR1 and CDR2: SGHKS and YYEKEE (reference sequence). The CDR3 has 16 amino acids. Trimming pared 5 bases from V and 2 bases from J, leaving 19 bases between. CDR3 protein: CASRLPAHGANYGYTF. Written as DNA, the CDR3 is TGTGCCAGCAGGTTGCCCGCTCACGGGGCGAACTATGGCTACACCTTC.

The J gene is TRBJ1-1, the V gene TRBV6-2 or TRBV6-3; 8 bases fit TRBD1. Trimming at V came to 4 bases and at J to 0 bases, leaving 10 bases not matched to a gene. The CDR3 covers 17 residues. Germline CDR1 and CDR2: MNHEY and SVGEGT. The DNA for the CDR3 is TGTGCCAGCAGTTTCGATCGACAGGGGAGCATGAACACTGAAGCTTTCTTT. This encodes CASSFDRQGSMNTEAFF.

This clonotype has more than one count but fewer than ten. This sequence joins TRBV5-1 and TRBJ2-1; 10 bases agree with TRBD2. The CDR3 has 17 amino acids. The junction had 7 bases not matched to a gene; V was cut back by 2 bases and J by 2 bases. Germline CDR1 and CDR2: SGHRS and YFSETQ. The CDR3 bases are TGCGCCAGCAGCTTCATTACTAGCGGGATCACCTACAATGAGCAGTTCTTC. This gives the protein CASSFITSGITYNEQFF.

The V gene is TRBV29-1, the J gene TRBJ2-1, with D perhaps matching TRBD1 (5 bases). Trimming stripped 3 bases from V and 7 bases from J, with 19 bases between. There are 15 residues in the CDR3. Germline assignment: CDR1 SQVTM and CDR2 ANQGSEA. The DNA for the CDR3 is TGCAGCGTTGATTCGTTCGGCAGGGCGATAAATGAGCAGTTCTTC. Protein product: CSVDSFGRAINEQFF.

The CDR3 region is CSVEQTLKAFF. For the CDR3, the DNA is TGCAGCGTTGAACAGACCCTAAAAGCTTTCTTT. This chain uses TRBV29-1 with TRBJ1-1; D is undetermined. Per the germline V gene, CDR1 is SQVTM and CDR2 is ANQGSEA. This CDR3 is 11 amino acids long. Trimming removed 2 bases from V and 9 bases from J, with 10 bases in between. Filled out from reference TRBV29-1 and TRBJ1-1, the complete variable domain reads SAVISQKPSRDICQRGTSLTIQCQVDSQVTMMFWYRQQPGQSLTLIATANQGSEATYESGFVIDKFPISRPNLTFSTLTVSNMSPEDSSIYLCSVEQTLKAFFGQGTRLTVV.

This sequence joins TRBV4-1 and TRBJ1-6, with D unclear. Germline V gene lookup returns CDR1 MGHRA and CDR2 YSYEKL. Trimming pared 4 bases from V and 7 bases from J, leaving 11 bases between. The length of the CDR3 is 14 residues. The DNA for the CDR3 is TGCGCCAGCAGCCCCGGACGGACCAATTCACCCCTCCACTTT. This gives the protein CASSPGRTNSPLHF.

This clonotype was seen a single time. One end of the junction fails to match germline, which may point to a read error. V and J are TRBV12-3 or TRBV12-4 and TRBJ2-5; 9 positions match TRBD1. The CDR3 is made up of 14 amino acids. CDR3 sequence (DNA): TGTGCCAGCACTTTAGGACGTGAGGACAGGGGAAAGTACTTC. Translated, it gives CASTLGREDRGKYF.

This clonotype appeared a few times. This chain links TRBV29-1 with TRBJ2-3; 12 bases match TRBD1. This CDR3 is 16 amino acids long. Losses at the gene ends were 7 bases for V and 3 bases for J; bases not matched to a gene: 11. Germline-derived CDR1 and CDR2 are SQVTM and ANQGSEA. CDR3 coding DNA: TGCAGCGCATGGGACAGGGGGCGATTTGGGACAGATACGCAGTATTTT. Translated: CSAWDRGRFGTDTQYF.

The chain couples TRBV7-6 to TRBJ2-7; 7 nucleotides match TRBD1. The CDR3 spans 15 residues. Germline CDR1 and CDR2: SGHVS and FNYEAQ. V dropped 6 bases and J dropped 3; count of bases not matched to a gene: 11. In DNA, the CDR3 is TGTGCCAGCAGACCTCTGGACAGGTCTCTCTACGAGCAGTACTTC. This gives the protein CASRPLDRSLYEQYF.

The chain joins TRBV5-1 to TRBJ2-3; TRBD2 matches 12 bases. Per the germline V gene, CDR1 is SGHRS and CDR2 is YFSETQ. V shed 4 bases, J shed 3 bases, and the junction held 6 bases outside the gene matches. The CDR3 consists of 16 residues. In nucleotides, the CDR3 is TGCGCCAGCAGCCCAAGGACTAGCGGGGTTACAGATACGCAGTATTTT. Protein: CASSPRTSGVTDTQYF.

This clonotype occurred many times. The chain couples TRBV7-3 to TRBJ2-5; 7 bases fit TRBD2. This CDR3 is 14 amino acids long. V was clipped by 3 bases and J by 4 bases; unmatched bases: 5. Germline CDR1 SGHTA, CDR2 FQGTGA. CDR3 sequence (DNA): TGTGCCAGCAGCTTTGGGGGGGGGAGAGAGACCCAGTACTTC. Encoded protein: CASSFGGGRETQYF. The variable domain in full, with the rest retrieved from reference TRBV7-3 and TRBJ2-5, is GAGVSQTPSNKVTEKGKYVELRCDPISGHTALYWYRQSLGQGPEFLIYFQGTGAADDSGLPNDRFFAVRPEGSVSTLKIQRTERGDSAVYLCASSFGGGRETQYFGPGTRLLVL.

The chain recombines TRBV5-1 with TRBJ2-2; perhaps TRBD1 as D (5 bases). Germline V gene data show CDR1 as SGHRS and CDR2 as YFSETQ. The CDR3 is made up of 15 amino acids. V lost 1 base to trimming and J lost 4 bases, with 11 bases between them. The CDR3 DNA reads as TGCGCCAGCAGCTTGCGGATAGGGGTCACCGGGGAGCTGTTTTTT. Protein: CASSLRIGVTGELFF.

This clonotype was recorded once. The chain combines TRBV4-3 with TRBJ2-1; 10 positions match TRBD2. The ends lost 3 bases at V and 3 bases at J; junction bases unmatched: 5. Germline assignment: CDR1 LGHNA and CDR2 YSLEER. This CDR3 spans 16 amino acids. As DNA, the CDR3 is TGCGCCAGCAGCCAGCCAAGCGGGAGGGGCTACAATGAGCAGTTCTTC. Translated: CASSQPSGRGYNEQFF.

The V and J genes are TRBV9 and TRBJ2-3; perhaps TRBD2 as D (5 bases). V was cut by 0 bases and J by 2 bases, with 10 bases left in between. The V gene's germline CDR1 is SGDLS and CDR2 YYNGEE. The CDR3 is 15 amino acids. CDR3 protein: CASSVEGLATDTQYF. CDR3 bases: TGTGCCAGCAGCGTAGAAGGGCTAGCCACAGATACGCAGTATTTT.

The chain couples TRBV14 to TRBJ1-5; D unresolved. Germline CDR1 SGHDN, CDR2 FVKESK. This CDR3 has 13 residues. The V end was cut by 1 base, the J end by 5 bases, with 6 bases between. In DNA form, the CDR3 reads TGTGCCAGCAGCCAAGTGAGGGATCAGCCCCAGCATTTT. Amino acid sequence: CASSQVRDQPQHF.

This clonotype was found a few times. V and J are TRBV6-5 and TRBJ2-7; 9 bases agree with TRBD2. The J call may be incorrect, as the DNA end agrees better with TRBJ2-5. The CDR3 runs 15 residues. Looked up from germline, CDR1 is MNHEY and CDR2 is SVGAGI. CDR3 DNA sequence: TGTGCCAGCAGTTCTTATAGCGGGGGAGGCGAGACCCAGTACTTC. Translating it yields CASSSYSGGGETQYF.

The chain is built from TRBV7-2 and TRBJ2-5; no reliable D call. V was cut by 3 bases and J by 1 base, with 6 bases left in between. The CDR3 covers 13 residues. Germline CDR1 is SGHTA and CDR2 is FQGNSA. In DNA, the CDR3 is TGTGCCAGCAGCTTGGACGGCCAAGAGACCCAGTACTTC. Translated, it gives CASSLDGQETQYF.

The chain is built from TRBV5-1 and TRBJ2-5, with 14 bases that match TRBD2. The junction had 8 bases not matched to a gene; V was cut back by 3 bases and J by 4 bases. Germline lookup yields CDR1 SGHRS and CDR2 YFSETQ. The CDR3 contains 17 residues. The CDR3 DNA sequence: TGCGCCAGCAGCTACTGGGGACTAGCGGGAGTCCGAGAGACCCAGTACTTC. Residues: CASSYWGLAGVRETQYF.